This T cell receptor (beta chain) stems from a study of shared clonotypes between healthy human individuals. Study as a whole: Three plates were used per donor for CD4 naive, three for CD4 memory, two for CD8 naive and one for CD8 memory. Notes on the study in general: Larger estimated richness was generally seen in naive subsets than in memory subsets.

Sorted-subset replicate PCRs used 200 ng DNA, approximately 33,000 T cell genomes. The protocol was immunoSEQ multiplex PCR, while the TCRdb copy is restricted to in-frame clones and leaves out a portion. The top ten clones hold around 0.4% of a sample with approximately 2,300,000 clones, just under 95% of them seen once. Unmatched junction bases numbered 16, after V lost 4 bases and J lost 6 bases. Germline CDR1 and CDR2: LNHDA and SQIVND (reference sequence). The CDR3 has 17 amino acids. About this clone itself: Its antigen remains unknown.

Specimen: naive CD4+ T cells from PBMCs. Subset of the sample: CD45RA+ positively selected. The rearrangement uses TRBV19 and TRBJ2-7; 9 nucleotides line up with TRBD1. This TCR came from a man younger than 35 in good health. Some clones in this sample may be carry-over from other donors' samples. In nucleotides, the CDR3 is TGTGCCAGTAGTACTCGTCCCGGGACAGGGAGTATGAGCGAGCAGTACTTC. Amino acid sequence: CASSTRPGTGSMSEQYF.